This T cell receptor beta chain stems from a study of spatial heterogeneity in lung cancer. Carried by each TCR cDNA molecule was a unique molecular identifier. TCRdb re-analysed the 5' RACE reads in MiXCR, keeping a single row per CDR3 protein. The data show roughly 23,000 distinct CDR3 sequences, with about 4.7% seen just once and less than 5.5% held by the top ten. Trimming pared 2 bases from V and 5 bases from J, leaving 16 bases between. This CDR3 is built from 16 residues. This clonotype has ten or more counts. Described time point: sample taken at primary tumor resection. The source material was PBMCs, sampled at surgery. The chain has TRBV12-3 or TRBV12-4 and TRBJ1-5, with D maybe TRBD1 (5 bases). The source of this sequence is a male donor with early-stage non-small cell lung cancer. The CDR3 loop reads CASSLWTGGVDQPQHF. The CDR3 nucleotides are TGTGCCAGCAGTTTATGGACGGGGGGAGTGGATCAGCCCCAGCATTTT.